This record covers a single TCR beta chain. V lost 1 base and J lost 1, with 7 bases in between. The CDR3 totals 14 residues. Per the germline V gene, CDR1 is KGHSH and CDR2 is LQKENI. This sample stems from a study of blood T cell repertoires in COVID-19. Study overall: Specimens from acute and convalescent COVID-19 originated in the United States, Italy and Spain. In each case, the material was cDNA or gDNA derived from T cells, B-cell-depleted T cells, or PBMCs.

How the authors handled the data: Nucleated cell number was recorded as an estimate derived from reference gene primer amplification. Sequencing was performed with immunoSEQ multiplex PCR; in TCRdb, only in-frame clones are kept and a portion is missing. That table supplies the V and J calls and clone size; D and trimming were determined from the DNA. The repertoire holds about 160,000 clones, with around four fifths as singletons. This TCR was recovered from a woman of 80 years or more with active or convalescent COVID-19. Sequenced sample: peripheral blood. The gene calls are TRBV18 and TRBJ1-1, with TRBD1 as a possible D gene (5 bases). CDR3 sequence (DNA): TGTGCCAGCTCACCACAGGGGAAGAACACTGAAGCTTTCTTT. Encoded protein: CASSPQGKNTEAFF.